This T cell receptor beta chain was sequenced for a study of blood T cells in healthy people across ages. V was cut by 5 bases and J by 13 bases, with 18 bases left in between. Germline CDR1 reads SGHAT; CDR2 reads FQNNGV. The CDR3 runs 13 residues. With a J-beta primer mix and a sample-barcoded 5' primer, a second PCR ran about 6 to 11 cycles. TCRdb passed the 5' RACE reads through MiXCR, listing each CDR3 protein once. Of more than 650,000 distinct CDR3 sequences detected, about 55% appear once; the ten largest clones hold under 50%. The specimen sequenced was blood. The clonotype was recovered from an elderly man in good health. The V call is TRBV11-2, the J call TRBJ2-4; possible D gene TRBD2, 6 bases. The CDR3 here is CASSALTDRGQYF. The DNA for the CDR3 is TGTGCCAGCAGCGCCCTGACAGACCGGGGGCAGTACTTC.